Listed here are 18 T cell receptor beta chains from one sample, sequenced in a study of CD8+ T cells in alopecia areata. The treatment denotes: oral pan-JAK inhibitor, 5-10 mg twice daily. Investigators isolated RNA and reverse transcribed it into cDNA to act as the sequencing template. Here immunoSEQ multiplex PCR was the method, and the copy in TCRdb shows in-frame clones only, minus some. The repertoire holds 110,000 or so clones, 50% to 75% seen once, with roughly 30% in the top ten. The sample here was CD8+ T cells sorted from blood, taken at week 4, from a patient treated with tofacitinib. All receptors derive from a human donor with alopecia areata.

The chain couples TRBV4-1 to TRBJ2-7; tentative D call: TRBD1 (6 bases). In germline, CDR1 is MGHRA, CDR2 YSYEKL. The V end was cut by 4 bases, the J end by 0 bases, with 13 bases between. CDR3 size: 15 residues. The CDR3 spells CASSLHWTVSYEQYF. Written as DNA, the CDR3 is TGCGCCAGCAGCCTTCATTGGACAGTCTCCTACGAGCAGTACTTC.

The chain is built from TRBV7-9 and TRBJ2-1; TRBD1 aligns across 8 bases. Germline V lookup: CDR1 SEHNR, CDR2 FQNEAQ (reference sequence). V trimming: 3 bases; J trimming: 9 bases; junction bases outside the gene matches: 4. The CDR3 is 13 amino acids. CDR3 nucleotide sequence: TGTGCCAGCAGCTTCTCAGGGGGCCCTGAGCAGTTCTTC. As protein: CASSFSGGPEQFF.

The V and J genes are TRBV2 and TRBJ1-2; weak D call: TRBD1 (5 bases). Trimming took off 7 bases at V and 5 bases at J, with 14 bases between the two ends. In germline, CDR1 is SNHLY, CDR2 FYNNEI. The CDR3 is 13 amino acids. For the CDR3, the DNA is TGTGCCAGCAACTCTGGGGGATTATATGGCTACACCTTC. Amino acid sequence: CASNSGGLYGYTF.

The V gene is TRBV29-1, the J gene TRBJ2-7; 9 bases agree with TRBD2. This CDR3 has 12 residues. V shed 3 bases and J 6 bases; nucleotides not matched to a gene: 3. The V gene's germline CDR1 is SQVTM and CDR2 ANQGSEA. The CDR3 DNA reads TGCAGCGTTGAGGGACTAGCTCCCGAGCAGTACTTC. Translation gives CSVEGLAPEQYF.

This clone was seen more than once but under ten times. The junction does not match germline at one end; this may be a read error. Other DNA sequences in the sample encode the same CDR3. This chain uses TRBV7-9 with TRBJ2-1; 13 bases match TRBD2. The CDR3 runs to 18 residues. Per the germline V gene, CDR1 is SEHNR and CDR2 is FQNEAQ (reference sequence). The CDR3 spells CASSLSGPGTSGDNEQFF. The CDR3 region has the DNA TGTGCTAGCAGCTTATCAGGTCCCGGGACTAGCGGGGACAATGAGCAGTTCTTC.

This chain uses TRBV30 with TRBJ1-6, with a weak D call TRBD1 (6 bases). The CDR3 consists of 14 residues. Looked up from germline, CDR1 is GTSNPN and CDR2 is SVGIG (reference sequence). The V end lost 4 bases, the J end lost 10 bases, and 17 bases lay between the germline ends. CDR3 in DNA: TGTGCCTGGACCGGTAGGGGGAGCGGATCACCCCTCCACTTT. It yields the protein CAWTGRGSGSPLHF.

The chain recombines TRBV7-9 with TRBJ2-1; the D is unclear. The V gene's germline CDR1 is SEHNR and CDR2 FQNEAQ (reference sequence). V gave up 1 base and J gave up 3 bases, with 7 bases separating them. The CDR3 has 14 residues. The CDR3 DNA is TGTGCCAGCAGCTTAGAACCAGGCTACAATGAGCAGTTCTTC. Translation: CASSLEPGYNEQFF.

The J gene is TRBJ2-7, the V gene TRBV5-1; the D is unclear. The V and J ends lost 2 bases and 3 bases respectively, with 3 bases between them. CDR3 length: 11 amino acids. Germline CDR1 reads SGHRS; CDR2 reads YFSETQ. The chain's CDR3 is CASSFDYEQYF. The CDR3 nucleotides read TGCGCCAGCAGCTTCGACTACGAGCAGTACTTC.

V usage is TRBV19 and J usage is TRBJ2-1; 7 bases are a match to TRBD2. CDR1 is LNHDA, CDR2 SQIVND, per germline (reference sequence). CDR3 size: 15 residues. V gave up 3 bases and J gave up 5 bases; unmatched junction bases: 7. DNA of the CDR3: TGTGCCAGTAGTATTTCAAGCGGGGTAAACAATGAGCAGTTCTTC. Translation gives CASSISSGVNNEQFF.

The sample holds a few counts of this clone. CDR3: CASSPQRTEYSPLHF. The CDR3 region has the DNA TGTGCCAGCAGCCCCCAACGGACAGAATATTCACCCCTCCACTTT. The chain uses TRBV5-6 and TRBJ1-6; the D gene is possibly TRBD1 (6 bases). The CDR3 runs to 15 residues. Germline CDR1 SGHDT, CDR2 YYEEEE. Trimming took off 4 bases at V and 8 bases at J, with 16 bases between the two ends.

The rearrangement joins TRBV29-1 to TRBJ1-1; D remains unclear. The germline CDR1 and CDR2 sequences are SQVTM and ANQGSEA. V lost 4 bases, J lost 1 base, and 4 bases lay in between. This CDR3 has 11 amino acids. CDR3 sequence (DNA): TGCAGCGTTGCAGCGAACACTGAAGCTTTCTTT. It is translated as CSVAANTEAFF.

The chain uses TRBV30 and TRBJ1-5, with a tentative D call TRBD1 (6 bases). There are 16 residues in the CDR3. Germline lookup yields CDR1 GTSNPN and CDR2 SVGIG (reference sequence). V was pared by 0 bases and J by 5 bases, with 17 bases between. This CDR3 reads CAWSVYGGATDQPQHF. Here the CDR3 DNA reads TGTGCCTGGAGTGTCTATGGGGGGGCAACGGATCAGCCCCAGCATTTT.

The gene calls are TRBV30 and TRBJ2-1; TRBD2 is a possible D gene (6 bases). V was trimmed by 3 bases and J by 7 bases, leaving 10 bases between them. The germline V gene encodes CDR1 GTSNPN and CDR2 SVGIG (reference sequence). This CDR3 comprises 12 residues. This CDR3 reads CAWRTGGNEQFF. The CDR3 DNA is TGTGCCTGGAGAACAGGAGGGAATGAGCAGTTCTTC. Looking up the rest from reference TRBV30 and TRBJ2-1 gives the full variable domain: SQTIHQWPATLVQPVGSPLSLECTVEGTSNPNLYWYRQAAGRGLQLLFYSVGIGQISSEVPQNLSASRPQDRQFILSSKKLLLSDSGFYLCAWRTGGNEQFFGPGTRLTVL.

V is TRBV30 and J is TRBJ2-1; 8 nucleotides agree with TRBD1. The CDR3 totals 13 residues. Looked up from germline, CDR1 is GTSNPN and CDR2 is SVGIG (reference sequence). Germline trimming cut 1 base from V and 8 bases from J; bases unmatched to any gene: 4. The CDR3 DNA reads as TGTGCCTGGAGTGACAACAGGGGGTATGAGCAGTTCTTC. This sequence encodes CAWSDNRGYEQFF. Combining the CDR3 with reference TRBV30 and TRBJ2-1 gives the whole variable domain SQTIHQWPATLVQPVGSPLSLECTVEGTSNPNLYWYRQAAGRGLQLLFYSVGIGQISSEVPQNLSASRPQDRQFILSSKKLLLSDSGFYLCAWSDNRGYEQFFGPGTRLTVL.

The chain carries TRBV12-5 and TRBJ2-3, with a possible D match to TRBD1 (5 bases). The ends were cut back, 8 bases at V and 0 bases at J, with 9 bases in the middle. Germline V gene lookup returns CDR1 LGHNT and CDR2 FRNRAP. The CDR3 extends over 13 amino acids. The CDR3: CASSQGSTDTQYF. CDR3 coding DNA: TGTGCTAGTTCCCAGGGAAGCACAGATACGCAGTATTTT.

The rearrangement links TRBV7-9 to TRBJ1-4; no clear D gene. V dropped 6 bases and J dropped 6 bases, with 14 bases sitting between them. Looked up from germline, CDR1 is SEHNR and CDR2 is FQNEAQ (reference sequence). This CDR3 is 14 amino acids long. CDR3 in amino acids: CASSYDTRHEKLFF. CDR3 DNA sequence: TGTGCCAGCAGTTACGACACGAGACATGAAAAACTGTTTTTT.

To note about this clone: Because it lacks the conserved phenylalanine or tryptophan at the end, this CDR3 is likely a read error. It is unclear where the CDR3 begins or ends on the DNA, so no DNA is shown, and the CDR3 is as TCRdb lists it. The chain joins TRBV20-1 to TRBJ2-7; the table gives TRBD1 as D, unverified against the DNA. The CDR3 spans 9 amino acids, including both terminal residues. Germline lookup yields CDR1 DFQATT and CDR2 SNEGSKA (reference sequence). The CDR3 here is CSARPGTAG.

The CDR3 coding sequence is TGTGCCAGGGCTCTGGGCAATGAGCAGTTCTTC. It codes for CARALGNEQFF. The chain has TRBV27 and TRBJ2-1; D uncertain. Trimming shortened V by 9 bases and J by 6 bases, and 9 bases separated the two germline ends. This CDR3 has 11 residues. CDR1 and CDR2 from the germline V gene are MNHEY and SMNVEV (reference sequence).